Listed below are T cell receptor beta chains from one sample, sequenced in a study of cytomegalovirus exposure and HLA in healthy donors. Sequencing was performed with immunoSEQ multiplex PCR; in TCRdb, only in-frame clones are kept and a portion is missing. The repertoire holds about 140,000 clones, with approximately 85% as singletons. The sequenced sample consisted of PBMCs. These receptors all stem from a woman under 40 in good health and CMV-seronegative. Each CDR3 is given with its conserved first and last residue. The order of the fields is D gene, V gene, J gene, clone size, CDR3 DNA, CDR3 protein. The D gene is left open where the match is weak. Not every row has a clone size; where given, it reads once, few, many or a size class.

D gene: TRBD2; V gene: TRBV11-2; J gene: TRBJ2-7; clone size: .; CDR3 DNA: TGTGCCAGCAACAGCTTGTCTGGGAGGGACTTCGACGAGCAGTACTTC; CDR3 protein: CASNSLSGRDFDEQYF
D gene: .; V gene: TRBV9; J gene: TRBJ1-1; clone size: .; CDR3 DNA: TGTGCCAGCAGCGTAACGGGGGTTGGTGAAGCTTTCTTT; CDR3 protein: CASSVTGVGEAFF
D gene: .; V gene: TRBV15; J gene: TRBJ1-3; clone size: .; CDR3 DNA: TGTGCCACCAGCCCCAGTGCTGGAAACACCATATATTTT; CDR3 protein: CATSPSAGNTIYF
D gene: .; V gene: TRBV2; J gene: TRBJ1-2; clone size: many; CDR3 DNA: TGTGCCAGCAGTGCTCAGTCCTATGGCTACACCTTC; CDR3 protein: CASSAQSYGYTF
D gene: .; V gene: TRBV5-1; J gene: TRBJ1-1; clone size: .; CDR3 DNA: TGCGCCAGCAGCCCAAATCCAGGGGACACTGAAGCTTTCTTT; CDR3 protein: CASSPNPGDTEAFF
D gene: .; V gene: TRBV2; J gene: TRBJ2-7; clone size: few; CDR3 DNA: TGTGCCAGCAGTGTTAGGGGCTACGAGCAGTACTTC; CDR3 protein: CASSVRGYEQYF
D gene: TRBD1; V gene: TRBV5-5; J gene: TRBJ1-6; clone size: .; CDR3 DNA: TGTGCCAGCAGCTTTCTTTTACAGGGGATCTATAATTCACCCCTCCACTTT; CDR3 protein: CASSFLLQGIYNSPLHF
D gene: .; V gene: TRBV7-9; J gene: TRBJ2-3; clone size: .; CDR3 DNA: TGTGCCAGCAGCTTAGGACAGGGACTGGATACGCAGTATTTT; CDR3 protein: CASSLGQGLDTQYF
D gene: .; V gene: TRBV7-3; J gene: TRBJ2-2; clone size: .; CDR3 DNA: TGTGCCAGCAGCGCCGCAGGCACCGGGGAGCTGTTTTTT; CDR3 protein: CASSAAGTGELFF
D gene: TRBD2; V gene: TRBV18; J gene: TRBJ2-7; clone size: .; CDR3 DNA: TGTGCCAGTTCCACTAGCGGATCCTACGAGCAGTACTTC; CDR3 protein: CASSTSGSYEQYF
D gene: TRBD1; V gene: TRBV4-3; J gene: TRBJ1-6; clone size: .; CDR3 DNA: TGCGCCAGCAGCCCCTTCGGACAGGCCACGACTCCCTATAATTCACCCCTCCACTTT; CDR3 protein: CASSPFGQATTPYNSPLHF
D gene: .; V gene: TRBV5-5; J gene: TRBJ1-5; clone size: .; CDR3 DNA: TGTGCCAGCAGCGAAGGGGGTAGCAATCAGCCCCAGCATTTT; CDR3 protein: CASSEGGSNQPQHF
D gene: .; V gene: TRBV27; J gene: TRBJ1-1; clone size: .; CDR3 DNA: TGTGCCAGCAGTTTATTTTCTGTCGGGGGAAACACTGAAGCTTTCTTT; CDR3 protein: CASSLFSVGGNTEAFF
D gene: .; V gene: TRBV5-1; J gene: TRBJ2-7; clone size: .; CDR3 DNA: TGCGCCAGCAGCCCGGACACTTCGATCTCCTACGAGCAGTACTTC; CDR3 protein: CASSPDTSISYEQYF
D gene: .; V gene: TRBV7-6; J gene: TRBJ2-7; clone size: .; CDR3 DNA: TGTGCCAGCAGCTTAGCGGCAGGACAACCCTACGAGCAGTACTTC; CDR3 protein: CASSLAAGQPYEQYF
D gene: .; V gene: TRBV5-1; J gene: TRBJ2-7; clone size: .; CDR3 DNA: TGCGCCAGCAGCTTGGCTGTTTGGCAGGAGGACTACGAGCAGTACTTC; CDR3 protein: CASSLAVWQEDYEQYF
D gene: TRBD1; V gene: TRBV11-1; J gene: TRBJ2-5; clone size: .; CDR3 DNA: TGTGCCAGCAGCTCCAACAGGGGAAAAGAGACCCAGTACTTC; CDR3 protein: CASSSNRGKETQYF
D gene: .; V gene: TRBV6-1; J gene: TRBJ1-4; clone size: .; CDR3 DNA: TGTGCCAGCAGTGAATTTGGGGGCCGGGGGGGTGAAAAACTGTTTTTT; CDR3 protein: CASSEFGGRGGEKLFF
D gene: TRBD1; V gene: TRBV18; J gene: TRBJ1-1; clone size: .; CDR3 DNA: TGTGCCAGCTCACCAAGGGGACAGGGGAACACTGAAGCTTTCTTT; CDR3 protein: CASSPRGQGNTEAFF
D gene: .; V gene: TRBV2; J gene: TRBJ1-2; clone size: .; CDR3 DNA: TGTGCCAGCAGTGAAGAGGCGGGCTATGGCTACACCTTC; CDR3 protein: CASSEEAGYGYTF
D gene: TRBD2; V gene: TRBV28; J gene: TRBJ2-2; clone size: once; CDR3 DNA: TGTGCCAGCAGTTCCCCCGCGGGGGGGCCTATCGGGGAGCTGTTTTTT; CDR3 protein: CASSSPAGGPIGELFF
D gene: TRBD2; V gene: TRBV9; J gene: TRBJ2-1; clone size: .; CDR3 DNA: TGTGCCAGCAGCGTCGGGGGGGAAGACAATGAGCAGTTCTTC; CDR3 protein: CASSVGGEDNEQFF
D gene: TRBD1; V gene: TRBV2; J gene: TRBJ1-1; clone size: once; CDR3 DNA: TGTGCCAGCAATCCGGACAGGGGAGGCACTGAAGCTTTCTTT; CDR3 protein: CASNPDRGGTEAFF
D gene: .; V gene: TRBV5-1; J gene: TRBJ2-5; clone size: .; CDR3 DNA: TGCGCCAGCAGCTTGGATCCGGGGGTCCAAGAGACCCAGTACTTC; CDR3 protein: CASSLDPGVQETQYF
D gene: .; V gene: TRBV28; J gene: TRBJ1-4; clone size: .; CDR3 DNA: TGTGCCAGCACGGCAGGGGAGGGGGGGGGCGAAAAACTGTTTTTT; CDR3 protein: CASTAGEGGGEKLFF
D gene: TRBD1; V gene: TRBV6-1; J gene: TRBJ1-5; clone size: .; CDR3 DNA: TGTGCCAGCCAGGACAGGGGGCGCGGTCAGCCCCAGCATTTT; CDR3 protein: CASQDRGRGQPQHF
D gene: TRBD1; V gene: TRBV2; J gene: TRBJ1-4; clone size: few; CDR3 DNA: TGTGCCAGCAGTGAGACAGGGCCTAATGAAAAACTGTTTTTT; CDR3 protein: CASSETGPNEKLFF
D gene: .; V gene: TRBV7-9; J gene: TRBJ1-6; clone size: .; CDR3 DNA: TGTGCCAGCAGCTTGACAGACTCCAATTCACCCCTCCACTTT; CDR3 protein: CASSLTDSNSPLHF
D gene: TRBD1; V gene: TRBV28; J gene: TRBJ2-5; clone size: .; CDR3 DNA: TGTGCCAGCAGGTCCCGGGACAGGGTTTTGGGGACCCAGTACTTC; CDR3 protein: CASRSRDRVLGTQYF
D gene: TRBD1; V gene: TRBV29-1; J gene: TRBJ2-7; clone size: .; CDR3 DNA: TGCAGCGCCCGGGACAGGTCTTGGAACGAGCAGTACTTC; CDR3 protein: CSARDRSWNEQYF
D gene: TRBD1; V gene: TRBV2; J gene: TRBJ2-2; clone size: .; CDR3 DNA: TGTGCCAGCAAGGGTGGGACAGGGGGCCGTTCGGGGGAGCTGTTTTTT; CDR3 protein: CASKGGTGGRSGELFF
D gene: TRBD1; V gene: TRBV10-3; J gene: TRBJ1-1; clone size: .; CDR3 DNA: TGTGCCATCAGGGGGACAGGGGCAGGTGAAGCTTTCTTT; CDR3 protein: CAIRGTGAGEAFF
D gene: .; V gene: TRBV27; J gene: TRBJ1-6; clone size: few; CDR3 DNA: TGTGCCAGCAGTTACTACAGGGATCGGGCTTCACCCCTCCACTTT; CDR3 protein: CASSYYRDRASPLHF
D gene: .; V gene: TRBV5-4; J gene: TRBJ2-1; clone size: once; CDR3 DNA: TGTGCCAGCAGCCACCGGACAGAACACAATGAGCAGTTCTTC; CDR3 protein: CASSHRTEHNEQFF
D gene: .; V gene: TRBV5-1; J gene: TRBJ1-5; clone size: .; CDR3 DNA: TGCGCCAGCAGCCCAGGACAGCACAATCAGCCCCAGCATTTT; CDR3 protein: CASSPGQHNQPQHF
D gene: .; V gene: TRBV7-9; J gene: TRBJ1-1; clone size: .; CDR3 DNA: TGTGCCAGCAGCCCTCAGGGTAACACTGAAGCTTTCTTT; CDR3 protein: CASSPQGNTEAFF
D gene: .; V gene: TRBV9; J gene: TRBJ2-3; clone size: once; CDR3 DNA: TGTGCCAGCAGCGTAGATGGGAGGACAGATACGCAGTATTTT; CDR3 protein: CASSVDGRTDTQYF
D gene: .; V gene: TRBV11-1; J gene: TRBJ2-5; clone size: .; CDR3 DNA: TGTGCCAGCAGCTCCTACCGGGGATCCGGCCAGGGGGAGACCCAGTACTTC; CDR3 protein: CASSSYRGSGQGETQYF
D gene: TRBD1; V gene: TRBV18; J gene: TRBJ1-5; clone size: .; CDR3 DNA: TGTGCCAGCTCCAGACAGGGGAATCAGCCCCAGCATTTT; CDR3 protein: CASSRQGNQPQHF
D gene: TRBD1; V gene: TRBV19; J gene: TRBJ2-2; clone size: .; CDR3 DNA: TGTGCCAGTAGGGACAGGGGATGGACCACCGGGGAGCTGTTTTTT; CDR3 protein: CASRDRGWTTGELFF
D gene: .; V gene: TRBV5-6; J gene: TRBJ2-7; clone size: once; CDR3 DNA: TGTGCCAGCAGCCCCCAATGGCCAACCCGCCCTGACGAGCAGTACTTC; CDR3 protein: CASSPQWPTRPDEQYF
D gene: TRBD1; V gene: TRBV19; J gene: TRBJ1-1; clone size: .; CDR3 DNA: TGTGCCAGTAGTATAGGGACAGGGGGCACTGAAGCTTTCTTT; CDR3 protein: CASSIGTGGTEAFF
D gene: .; V gene: TRBV18; J gene: TRBJ1-1; clone size: .; CDR3 DNA: TGTGCCAGCTCACAGACTCCCGCGAACACTGAAGCTTTCTTT; CDR3 protein: CASSQTPANTEAFF
D gene: .; V gene: TRBV13; J gene: TRBJ2-7; clone size: .; CDR3 DNA: TGTGCCAGCAGCCCCCAGGGAGAGGGCCCGCGGAGGGCAACAACCTACGAGCAGTACTTC; CDR3 protein: CASSPQGEGPRRATTYEQYF
D gene: .; V gene: TRBV6-4; J gene: TRBJ2-7; clone size: .; CDR3 DNA: TGTGCCAGGTCGGTCAAAACGACCTACGAGCAGTACTTC; CDR3 protein: CARSVKTTYEQYF
D gene: .; V gene: TRBV19; J gene: TRBJ2-7; clone size: .; CDR3 DNA: TGTGCCAGTAGTGCCGGCGGGTCCTCCTACGAGCAGTACTTC; CDR3 protein: CASSAGGSSYEQYF
D gene: TRBD1; V gene: TRBV27; J gene: TRBJ2-1; clone size: .; CDR3 DNA: TGTGCCAGCCGACCGGGGGGACAGGGGATAAATGAGCAGTTCTTC; CDR3 protein: CASRPGGQGINEQFF
D gene: TRBD1; V gene: TRBV6-5; J gene: TRBJ1-2; clone size: .; CDR3 DNA: TGTGCCAGCAGTTATCAGGGGGCTGGCTATGGCTACACCTTC; CDR3 protein: CASSYQGAGYGYTF
D gene: .; V gene: TRBV5-4; J gene: TRBJ1-2; clone size: .; CDR3 DNA: TGTGCCAGCAGCTTCCCTGATTTCGGGCCCACAGGGATTGGGGGCTACACCTTC; CDR3 protein: CASSFPDFGPTGIGGYTF
D gene: .; V gene: TRBV7-9; J gene: TRBJ1-1; clone size: .; CDR3 DNA: TGTGCCAGCACTGTGGACACGAACACTGAAGCTTTCTTT; CDR3 protein: CASTVDTNTEAFF
D gene: .; V gene: TRBV5-1; J gene: TRBJ1-1; clone size: .; CDR3 DNA: TGCGCCAGCAGCTTGGAGGGGGGGAGCTCTGAAGCTTTCTTT; CDR3 protein: CASSLEGGSSEAFF
D gene: TRBD2; V gene: TRBV7-2; J gene: TRBJ2-1; clone size: once; CDR3 DNA: TGTGCCAGCAGCTTAGTAGCCCTAGCGGGGGGTTACAATGAGCAGTTCTTC; CDR3 protein: CASSLVALAGGYNEQFF